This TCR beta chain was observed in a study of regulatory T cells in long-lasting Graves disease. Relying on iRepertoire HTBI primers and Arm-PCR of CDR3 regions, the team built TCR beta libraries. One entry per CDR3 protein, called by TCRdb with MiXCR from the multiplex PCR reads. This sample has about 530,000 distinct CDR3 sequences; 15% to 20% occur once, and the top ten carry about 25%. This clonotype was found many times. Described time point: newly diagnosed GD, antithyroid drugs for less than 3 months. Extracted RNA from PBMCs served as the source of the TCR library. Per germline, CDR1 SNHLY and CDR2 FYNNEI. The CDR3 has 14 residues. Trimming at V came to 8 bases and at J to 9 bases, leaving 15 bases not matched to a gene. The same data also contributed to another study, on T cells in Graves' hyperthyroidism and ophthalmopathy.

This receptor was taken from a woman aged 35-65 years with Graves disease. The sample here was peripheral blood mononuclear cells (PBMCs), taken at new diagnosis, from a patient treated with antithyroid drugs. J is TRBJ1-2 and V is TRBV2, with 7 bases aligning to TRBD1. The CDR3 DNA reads TGTGCCAGCCTGAGTGAAGGGGGCGGGTATCGCTACACCTTC. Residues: CASLSEGGGYRYTF.